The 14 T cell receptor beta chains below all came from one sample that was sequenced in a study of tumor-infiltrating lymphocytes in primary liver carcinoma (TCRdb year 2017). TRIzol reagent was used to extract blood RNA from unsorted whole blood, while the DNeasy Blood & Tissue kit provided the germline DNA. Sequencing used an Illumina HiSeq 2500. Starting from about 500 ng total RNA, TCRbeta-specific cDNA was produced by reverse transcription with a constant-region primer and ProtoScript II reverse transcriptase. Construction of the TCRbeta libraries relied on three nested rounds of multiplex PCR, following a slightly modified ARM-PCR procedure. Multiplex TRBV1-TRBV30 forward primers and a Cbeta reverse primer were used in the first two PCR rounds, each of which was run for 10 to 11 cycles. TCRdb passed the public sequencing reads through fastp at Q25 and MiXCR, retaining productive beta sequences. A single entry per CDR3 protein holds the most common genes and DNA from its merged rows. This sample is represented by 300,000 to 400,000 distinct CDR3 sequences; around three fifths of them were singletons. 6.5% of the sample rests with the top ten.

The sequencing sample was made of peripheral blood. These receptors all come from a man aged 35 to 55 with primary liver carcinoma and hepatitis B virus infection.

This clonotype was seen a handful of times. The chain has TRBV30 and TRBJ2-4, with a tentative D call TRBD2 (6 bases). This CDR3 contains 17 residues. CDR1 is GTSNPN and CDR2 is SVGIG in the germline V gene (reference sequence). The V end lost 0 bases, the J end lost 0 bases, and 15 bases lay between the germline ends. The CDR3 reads CAWSVGGQIIAKNIQYF. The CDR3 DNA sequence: TGTGCCTGGAGTGTAGGAGGGCAGATCATAGCCAAAAACATTCAGTACTTC.

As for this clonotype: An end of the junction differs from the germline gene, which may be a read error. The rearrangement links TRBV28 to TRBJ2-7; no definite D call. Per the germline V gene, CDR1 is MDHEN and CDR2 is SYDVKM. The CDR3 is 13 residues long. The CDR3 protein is CGSSSGNGDEQYF. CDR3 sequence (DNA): TGTGGCAGCAGTTCTGGGAATGGGGACGAGCAGTACTTC.

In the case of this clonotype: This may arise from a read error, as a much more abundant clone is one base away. The CDR3 spells CASCRLAVTDTQYF. The CDR3 DNA is TGTGCCAGCTGCAGACTAGCGGTAACAGATACGCAGTATTTT. The chain links TRBV12-3 or TRBV12-4 to TRBJ2-3, with 9 bases fitting TRBD2. The CDR3 is 14 residues long. V dropped 8 bases and J dropped 3; count of bases not matched to a gene: 6.

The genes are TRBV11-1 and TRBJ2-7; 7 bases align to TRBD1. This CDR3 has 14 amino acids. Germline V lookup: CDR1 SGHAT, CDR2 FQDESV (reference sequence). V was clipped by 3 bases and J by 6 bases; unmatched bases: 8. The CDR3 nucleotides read TGTGCCAGCAGCTTCAGGGGGAGTAACGGCGAGCAGTACTTC. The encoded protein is CASSFRGSNGEQYF.

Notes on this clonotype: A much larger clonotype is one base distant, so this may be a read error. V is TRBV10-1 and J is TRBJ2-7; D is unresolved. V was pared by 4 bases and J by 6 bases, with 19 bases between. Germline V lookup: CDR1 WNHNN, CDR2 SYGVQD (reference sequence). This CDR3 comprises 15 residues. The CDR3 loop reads CASSAVVGEVGEQYF. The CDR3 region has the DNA TGCGCCAGCAGTGCGGTGGTTGGAGAAGTCGGCGAGCAGTACTTC.

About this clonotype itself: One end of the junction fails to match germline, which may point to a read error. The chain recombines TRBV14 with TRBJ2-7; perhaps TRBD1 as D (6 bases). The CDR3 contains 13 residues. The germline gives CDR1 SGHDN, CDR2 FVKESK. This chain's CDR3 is CASSRTDLYEQHF. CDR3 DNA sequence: TGTGCCAGCAGTAGGACAGACCTCTACGAGCAGCACTTC.

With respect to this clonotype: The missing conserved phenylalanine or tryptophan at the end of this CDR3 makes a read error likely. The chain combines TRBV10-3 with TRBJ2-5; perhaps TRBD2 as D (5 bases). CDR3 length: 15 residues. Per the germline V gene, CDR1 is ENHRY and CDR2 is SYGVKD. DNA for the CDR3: TGTGTCATCAGTGAGTCGACTCCCGGGAAAGAGACCCAGTACATC. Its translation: CVISESTPGKETQYI.

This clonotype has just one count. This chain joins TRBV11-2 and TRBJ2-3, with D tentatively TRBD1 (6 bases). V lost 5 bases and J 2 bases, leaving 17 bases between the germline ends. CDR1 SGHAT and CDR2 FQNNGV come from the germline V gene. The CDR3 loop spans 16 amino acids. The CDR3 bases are TGTGCCAGCAGCAGAAGAAATACAGGGAACACAGATACGCAGTATTTT. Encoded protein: CASSRRNTGNTDTQYF. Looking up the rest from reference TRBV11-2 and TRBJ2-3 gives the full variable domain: EAGVAQSPRYKIIEKRQSVAFWCNPISGHATLYWYQQILGQGPKLLIQFQNNGVVDDSQLPKDRFSAERLKGVDSTLKIQPAKLEDSAVYLCASSRRNTGNTDTQYFGPGTRLTVL.

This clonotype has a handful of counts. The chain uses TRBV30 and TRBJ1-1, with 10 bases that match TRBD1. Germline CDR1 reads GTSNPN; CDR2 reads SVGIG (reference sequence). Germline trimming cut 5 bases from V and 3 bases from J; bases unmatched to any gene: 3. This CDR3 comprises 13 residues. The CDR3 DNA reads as TGTGCCTGGGGACAGGGGGAGGACACTGAAGCTTTCTTT. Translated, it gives CAWGQGEDTEAFF.

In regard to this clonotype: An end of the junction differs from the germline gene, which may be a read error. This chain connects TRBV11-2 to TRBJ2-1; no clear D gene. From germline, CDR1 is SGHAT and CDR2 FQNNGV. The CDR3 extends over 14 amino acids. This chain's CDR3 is CTSSLASRYNEQFF. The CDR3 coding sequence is TGTACCAGCAGCTTAGCTTCCAGATACAATGAGCAATTCTTC. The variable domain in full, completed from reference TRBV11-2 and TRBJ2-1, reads EAGVAQSPRYKIIEKRQSVAFWCNPISGHATLYWYQQILGQGPKLLIQFQNNGVVDDSQLPKDRFSAERLKGVDSTLKIQPAKLEDSAVYLCTSSLASRYNEQFFGPGTRLTVL.

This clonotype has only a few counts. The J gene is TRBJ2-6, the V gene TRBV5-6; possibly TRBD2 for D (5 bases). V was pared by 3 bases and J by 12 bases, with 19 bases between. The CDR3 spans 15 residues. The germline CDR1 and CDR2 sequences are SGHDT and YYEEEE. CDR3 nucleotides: TGTGCCAGCAGCTCGCTTGTCGGGAATTCAGGCGTCCTGACTTTC. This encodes CASSSLVGNSGVLTF.

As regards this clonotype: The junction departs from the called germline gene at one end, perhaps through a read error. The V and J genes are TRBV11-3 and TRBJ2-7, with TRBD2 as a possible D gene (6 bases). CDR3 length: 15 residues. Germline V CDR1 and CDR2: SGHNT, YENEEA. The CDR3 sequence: CASSLSGGRIYGQYF. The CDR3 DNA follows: TGTGCCAGTAGCTTATCAGGAGGGCGGATCTACGGGCAGTACTTC. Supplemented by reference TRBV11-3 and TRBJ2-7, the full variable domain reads EAGVVQSPRYKIIEKKQPVAFWCNPISGHNTLYWYLQNLGQGPELLIRYENEEAVDDSQLPKDRFSAERLKGVDSTLKIQPAELGDSAVYLCASSLSGGRIYGQYFGPGTRLTVT.

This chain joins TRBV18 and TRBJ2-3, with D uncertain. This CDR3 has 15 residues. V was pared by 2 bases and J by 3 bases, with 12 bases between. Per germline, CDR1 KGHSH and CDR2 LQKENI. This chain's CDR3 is CASSPTVGLTDTQYF. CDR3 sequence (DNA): TGTGCCAGCTCACCAACCGTAGGGTTGACAGATACGCAGTATTTT.

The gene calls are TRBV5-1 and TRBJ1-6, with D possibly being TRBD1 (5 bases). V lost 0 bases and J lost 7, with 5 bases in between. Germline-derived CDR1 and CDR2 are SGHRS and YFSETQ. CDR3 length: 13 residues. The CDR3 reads CASSLGQNSPLHF. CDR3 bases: TGCGCCAGCAGCTTGGGACAGAATTCACCCCTCCACTTT.